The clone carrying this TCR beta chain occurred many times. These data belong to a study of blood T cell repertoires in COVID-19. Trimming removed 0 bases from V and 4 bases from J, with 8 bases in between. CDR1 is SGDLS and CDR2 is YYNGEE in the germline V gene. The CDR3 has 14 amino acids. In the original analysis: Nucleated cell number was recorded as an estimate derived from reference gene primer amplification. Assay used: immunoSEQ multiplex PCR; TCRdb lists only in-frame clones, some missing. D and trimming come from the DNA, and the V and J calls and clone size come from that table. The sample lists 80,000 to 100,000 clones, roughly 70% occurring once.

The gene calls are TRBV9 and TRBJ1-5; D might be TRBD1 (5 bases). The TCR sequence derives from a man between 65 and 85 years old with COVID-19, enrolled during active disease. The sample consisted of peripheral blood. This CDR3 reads CASSVDAGNQPQHF. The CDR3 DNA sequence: TGTGCCAGCAGCGTAGATGCAGGGAATCAGCCCCAGCATTTT.